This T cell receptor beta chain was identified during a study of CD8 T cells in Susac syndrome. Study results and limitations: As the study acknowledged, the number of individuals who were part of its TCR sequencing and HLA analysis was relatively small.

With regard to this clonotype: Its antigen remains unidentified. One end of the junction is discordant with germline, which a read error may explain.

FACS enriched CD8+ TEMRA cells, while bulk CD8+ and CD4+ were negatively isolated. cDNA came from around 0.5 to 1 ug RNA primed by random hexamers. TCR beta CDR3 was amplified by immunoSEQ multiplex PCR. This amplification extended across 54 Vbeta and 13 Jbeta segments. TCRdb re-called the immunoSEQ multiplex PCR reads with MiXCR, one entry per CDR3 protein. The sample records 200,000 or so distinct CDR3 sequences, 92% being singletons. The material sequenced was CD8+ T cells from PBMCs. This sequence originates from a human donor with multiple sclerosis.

The CDR3 DNA reads TGCAGTGCTCGAGAAAACGAAGCCGCCTATGGCTACACCTTC. It encodes CSARENEAAYGYTF. The rearrangement uses TRBV20-1 and TRBJ1-2, with unresolved D. Germline assignment: CDR1 DFQATT and CDR2 SNEGSKA (reference sequence). This CDR3 spans 14 amino acids.